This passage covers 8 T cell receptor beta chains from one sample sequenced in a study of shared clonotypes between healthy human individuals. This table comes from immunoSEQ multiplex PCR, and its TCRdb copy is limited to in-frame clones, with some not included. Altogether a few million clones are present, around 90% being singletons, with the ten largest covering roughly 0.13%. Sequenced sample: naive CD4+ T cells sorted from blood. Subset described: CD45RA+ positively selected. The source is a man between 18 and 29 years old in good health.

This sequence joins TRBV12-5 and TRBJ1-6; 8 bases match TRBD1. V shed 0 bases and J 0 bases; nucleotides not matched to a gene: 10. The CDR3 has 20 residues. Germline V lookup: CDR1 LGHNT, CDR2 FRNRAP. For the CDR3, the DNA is TGTGCTAGTGGTTTGGTGATCCCTGACAGGGGAAACTCCTATAATTCACCCCTCCACTTT. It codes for CASGLVIPDRGNSYNSPLHF.

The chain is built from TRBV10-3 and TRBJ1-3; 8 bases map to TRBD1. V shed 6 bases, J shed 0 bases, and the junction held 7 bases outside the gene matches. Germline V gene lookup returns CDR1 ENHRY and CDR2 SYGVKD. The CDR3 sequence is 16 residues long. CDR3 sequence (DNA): TGTGCCATCAGGACCCAGGGGGCCGACTCTGGAAACACCATATATTTT. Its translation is CAIRTQGADSGNTIYF.

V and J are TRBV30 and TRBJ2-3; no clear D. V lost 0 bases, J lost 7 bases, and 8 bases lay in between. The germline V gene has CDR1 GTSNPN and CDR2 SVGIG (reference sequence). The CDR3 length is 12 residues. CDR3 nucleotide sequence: TGTGCCTGGAGTGTAAAAGTAAATACGCAGTATTTT. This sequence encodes CAWSVKVNTQYF.

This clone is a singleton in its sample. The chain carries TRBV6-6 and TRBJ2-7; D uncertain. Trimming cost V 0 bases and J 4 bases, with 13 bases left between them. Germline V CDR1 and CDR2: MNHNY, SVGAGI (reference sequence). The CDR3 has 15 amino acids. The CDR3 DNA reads TGTGCCAGCAGTTACTCGATATGGTCACAATACGAGCAGTACTTC. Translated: CASSYSIWSQYEQYF.

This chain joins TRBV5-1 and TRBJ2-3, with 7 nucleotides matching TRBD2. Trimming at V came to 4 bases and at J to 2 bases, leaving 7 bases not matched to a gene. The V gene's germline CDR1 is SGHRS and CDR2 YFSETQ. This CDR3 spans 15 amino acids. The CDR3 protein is CASSPGTTTTDTQYF. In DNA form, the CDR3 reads TGCGCCAGCAGCCCAGGGACTACCACCACAGATACGCAGTATTTT.

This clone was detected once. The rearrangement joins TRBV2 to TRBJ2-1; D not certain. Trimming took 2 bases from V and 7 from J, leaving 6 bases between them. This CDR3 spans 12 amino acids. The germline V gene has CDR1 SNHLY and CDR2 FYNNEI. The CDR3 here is CASSESRNEQFF. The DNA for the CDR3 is TGTGCCAGCAGTGAATCAAGAAATGAGCAGTTCTTC.

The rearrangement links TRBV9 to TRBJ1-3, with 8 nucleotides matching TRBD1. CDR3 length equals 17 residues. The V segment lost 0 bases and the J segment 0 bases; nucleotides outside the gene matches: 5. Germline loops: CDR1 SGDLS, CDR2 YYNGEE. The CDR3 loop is CASSVGQTGASGNTIYF. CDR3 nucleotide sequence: TGTGCCAGCAGCGTAGGCCAGACAGGGGCCTCTGGAAACACCATATATTTT. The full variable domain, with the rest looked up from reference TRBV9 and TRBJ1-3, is DSGVTQTPKHLITATGQRVTLRCSPRSGDLSVYWYQQSLDQGLQFLIQYYNGEERAKGNILERFSAQQFPDLHSELNLSSLELGDSALYFCASSVGQTGASGNTIYFGEGSWLTVV.

The CDR3 DNA reads as TGTGCCTGGAACGGGGGGACACAAGAGACCCAGTACTTC. This translates into CAWNGGTQETQYF. The chain joins TRBV30 to TRBJ2-5; TRBD2 is a possible D gene (7 bases). CDR3 length: 13 amino acids. With 4 bases removed from V and 2 bases from J, the gap between germline ends came to 11 bases. The V gene's germline CDR1 is GTSNPN and CDR2 SVGIG (reference sequence).